The present TCR beta chain was sequenced within a study of blood T cell repertoires in COVID-19. The CDR3 length is 16 residues. Germline lookup yields CDR1 SEHNR and CDR2 FQNEAQ (reference sequence). Losses at the gene ends were 4 bases for V and 3 bases for J; bases not matched to a gene: 7. Source study methods: The authors estimated nucleated cell counts from reference gene primer amplification. Data came from immunoSEQ multiplex PCR; TCRdb stores just in-frame clones and leaves some out. V and J calls and clone size are copied from that table; D and trimming were computed from the DNA. The table lists approximately 220,000 clones, 90% of them singletons.

This receptor was obtained from a man in his thirties or forties who had recovered from COVID-19. Sequencing was done on a sample of PBMCs or T cells enriched from blood (not recorded which). The chain is built from TRBV7-9 and TRBJ2-1; 9 bases align to TRBD2. CDR3 amino acids: CASSWWAGGSYNEQFF. The CDR3 DNA sequence: TGTGCCAGCAGCTGGTGGGCGGGAGGGAGCTACAATGAGCAGTTCTTC. The complete variable domain, with remaining parts taken from reference TRBV7-9 and TRBJ2-1, reads DTGVSQNPRHKITKRGQNVTFRCDPISEHNRLYWYRQTLGQGPEFLTYFQNEAQLEKSRLLSDRFSAERPKGSFSTLEIQRTEQGDSAMYLCASSWWAGGSYNEQFFGPGTRLTVL.